This T cell receptor (beta chain) was sequenced in a study of shared T cell receptors in the human thymus. Germline assignment: CDR1 SGHTS and CDR2 YDEGEE. The CDR3 loop spans 16 amino acids. The J segment lost 8 bases and the V segment lost 4 bases, leaving 12 bases of the junction unmatched. The repertoire was sequenced with immunoSEQ multiplex PCR; TCRdb's copy has only in-frame clones and lacks some. The sample yields 640,000 or so clones, around 87% seen once. These data are also associated with another study on human thymus T cells.

Sequences were obtained from thymocytes. This chain connects TRBV5-8 to TRBJ1-5; 10 positions agree with TRBD1. The receptor comes from a boy under two years old with a congenital heart defect. In DNA, the CDR3 is TGTGCCAGCAGCCGAACTTTCGACAGGGGGCCGGAGCCCCAGCATTTT. Protein product: CASSRTFDRGPEPQHF.